Listed below are T cell receptor beta chains from one sample, sequenced in a study of naive and memory T cell subsets. TCRdb passed the UMI-ligation and nested PCR reads through MiXCR, listing each CDR3 protein once. This sample has 140,000 to 150,000 distinct CDR3 sequences, with about a sixth found just once. Input material: naive CD4+ T cells from blood. The receptors derive from a human donor in good health. CDR3s include the opening cysteine and the closing phenylalanine or tryptophan. Fields, in order: clone size, V gene, J gene, CDR3 protein. Size is stated for part of the rows, as once, few or many counts, or as a class when the clone is expanded.

>many|TRBV13|TRBJ2-1
CASSSRDSYNEQFF
>few|TRBV9|TRBJ2-1
CASSPTTGRSGQFF
>once|TRBV15|TRBJ2-3
CATSRDPGTDTRYF
>few|TRBV6-5|TRBJ1-2
CASSYYRDRGYGYTF
>NA|TRBV9|TRBJ1-3
CASSGGQGGSIYF
>NA|TRBV5-4|TRBJ2-1
CASSLESEQFF
>few|TRBV14|TRBJ2-3
CASSQDDRYTQYF
>NA|TRBV30|TRBJ2-7
CAWSRVYGSSYEQYF
>NA|TRBV15|TRBJ1-2
CATNRTGPSNYGYTF
>few|TRBV19|TRBJ2-1
CASSASLAGGPSVEQFF
>NA|TRBV6-5|TRBJ2-5
CASSRGTAWSETQYF
>NA|TRBV6-6|TRBJ2-4
CASSYSQGARQNIQYF
>NA|TRBV11-1|TRBJ2-7
CASSRTLNYEQYF
>NA|TRBV6-2/TRBV6-3|TRBJ2-1
CASSTMDLTTGGKHNEQFF
>NA|TRBV20-1|TRBJ1-5
CSAGARGYSNQPQHF
>NA|TRBV29-1|TRBJ1-2
CSVDGTYYGYTF
>NA|TRBV6-2/TRBV6-3|TRBJ2-1
CASTKPGRDEQFF
>NA|TRBV11-2|TRBJ2-1
CASRSRSASGLGYNEQFF
>NA|TRBV29-1|TRBJ1-1
CSVGMAGNTEAFF
>few|TRBV12-3/TRBV12-4|TRBJ2-2
CASSPRTSGRVGSVFF
>NA|TRBV28|TRBJ1-2
CASIPSTGQGNDGYTF
>NA|TRBV5-1|TRBJ1-2
CASSLGAPSNYGYTF
>NA|TRBV18|TRBJ1-1
CASSPGSNTEAFF
>NA|TRBV5-6|TRBJ1-1
CASSPDSMNTEAFF
>many|TRBV5-6|TRBJ2-1
CASSLGTGGRTGNEQFF
>NA|TRBV4-1|TRBJ2-7
CASSQPTSGRTNYEQYF
>NA|TRBV12-3/TRBV12-4|TRBJ1-5
CASSGRTDSNQPQHF
>few|TRBV18|TRBJ1-6
CASSPDKTPSSYNSPLHF